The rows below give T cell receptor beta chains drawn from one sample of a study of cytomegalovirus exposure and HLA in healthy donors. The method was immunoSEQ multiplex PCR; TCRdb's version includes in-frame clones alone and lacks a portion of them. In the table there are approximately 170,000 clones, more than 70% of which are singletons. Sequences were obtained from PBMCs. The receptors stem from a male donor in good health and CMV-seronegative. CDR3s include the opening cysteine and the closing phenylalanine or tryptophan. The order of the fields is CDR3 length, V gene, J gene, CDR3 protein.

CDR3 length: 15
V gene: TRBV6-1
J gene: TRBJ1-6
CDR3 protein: CASSDRDRLDSPLHF

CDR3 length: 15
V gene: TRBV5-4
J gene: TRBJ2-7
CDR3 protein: CASSFRDRGPYEQYF

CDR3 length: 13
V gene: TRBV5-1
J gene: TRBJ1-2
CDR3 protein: CASKGQGAYGYTF

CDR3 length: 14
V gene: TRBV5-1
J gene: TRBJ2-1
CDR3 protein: CASSLSGTGSGQFF

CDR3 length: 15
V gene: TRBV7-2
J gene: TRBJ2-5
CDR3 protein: CASSYQGGSGETQYF

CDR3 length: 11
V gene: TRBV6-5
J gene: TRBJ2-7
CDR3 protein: CASSGAYEQYF

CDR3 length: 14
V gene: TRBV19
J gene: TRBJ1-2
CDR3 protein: CASISRGPPYGYTF

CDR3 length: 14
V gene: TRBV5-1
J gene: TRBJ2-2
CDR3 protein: CASRWGTTAGELFF

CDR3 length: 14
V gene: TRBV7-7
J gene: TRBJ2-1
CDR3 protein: CASSLGQVGNEQFF

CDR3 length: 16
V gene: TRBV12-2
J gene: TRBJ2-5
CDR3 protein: CASRLEASGSKETQYF

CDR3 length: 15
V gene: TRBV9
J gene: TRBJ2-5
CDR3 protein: CASSVVSGTQETQYF

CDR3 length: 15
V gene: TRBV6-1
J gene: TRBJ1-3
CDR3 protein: CASIWGRNSGNTIYF

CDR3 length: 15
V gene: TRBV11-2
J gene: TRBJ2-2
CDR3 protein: CASRVGQGNTGELFF

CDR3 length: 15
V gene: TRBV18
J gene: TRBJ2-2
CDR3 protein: CASSPLAGADGELFF

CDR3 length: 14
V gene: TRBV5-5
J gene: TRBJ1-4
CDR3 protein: CASSLRGGEGKLFF

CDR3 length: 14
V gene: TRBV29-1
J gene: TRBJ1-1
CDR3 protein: CSGYRDRADTEAFF

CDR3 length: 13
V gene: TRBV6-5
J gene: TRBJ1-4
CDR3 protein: CASKDEVREKLFF

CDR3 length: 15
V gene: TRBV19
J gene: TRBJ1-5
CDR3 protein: CASSPWGLSNQPQHF

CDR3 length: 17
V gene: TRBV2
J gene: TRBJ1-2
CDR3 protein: CASSEAQQVNSNYGYTF

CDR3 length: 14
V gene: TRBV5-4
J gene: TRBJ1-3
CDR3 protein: CASSLERFGNTIYF

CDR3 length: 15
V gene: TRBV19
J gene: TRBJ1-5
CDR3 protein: CASSMSGFANQPQHF

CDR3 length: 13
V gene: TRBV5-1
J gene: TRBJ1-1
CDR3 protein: CASSPTGGPEAFF

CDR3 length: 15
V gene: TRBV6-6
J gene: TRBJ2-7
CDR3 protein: CASRLSSARAYEQYF

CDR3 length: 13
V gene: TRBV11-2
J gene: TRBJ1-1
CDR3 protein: CASSGQDDTEAFF

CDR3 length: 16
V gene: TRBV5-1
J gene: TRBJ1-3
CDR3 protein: CASSLGGGVLGNTIYF

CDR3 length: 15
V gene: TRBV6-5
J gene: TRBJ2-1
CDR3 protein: CASSYLSGGYNEQFF

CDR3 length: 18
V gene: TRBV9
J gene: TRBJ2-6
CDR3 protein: CASSVEGQGAAGANVLTF

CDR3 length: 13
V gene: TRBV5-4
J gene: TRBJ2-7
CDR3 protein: CASSPQGTHEQYF

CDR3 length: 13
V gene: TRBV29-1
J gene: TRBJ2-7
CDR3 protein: CSVTRGGTYEQYF

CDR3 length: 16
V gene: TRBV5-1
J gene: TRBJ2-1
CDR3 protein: CASSPAGTSVMNEQFF

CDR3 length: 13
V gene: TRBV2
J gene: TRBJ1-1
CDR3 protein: CASSEGTDYKAFF

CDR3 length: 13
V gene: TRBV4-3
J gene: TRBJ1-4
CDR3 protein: CASSLSRNEKLFF

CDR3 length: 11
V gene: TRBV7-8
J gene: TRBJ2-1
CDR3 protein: CASRSYNEQFF

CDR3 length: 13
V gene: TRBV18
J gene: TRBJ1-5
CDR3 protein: CASSGGGDQPQHF